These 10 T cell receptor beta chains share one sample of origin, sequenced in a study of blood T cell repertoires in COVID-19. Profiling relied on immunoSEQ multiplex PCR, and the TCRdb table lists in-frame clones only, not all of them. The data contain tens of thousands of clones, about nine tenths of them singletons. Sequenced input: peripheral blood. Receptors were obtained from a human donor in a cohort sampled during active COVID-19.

CDR3 sequence (DNA): TGTGCCAGCAGCTTGGGGCCGGGAAGAAACACTGAAGCTTTCTTT. It codes for CASSLGPGRNTEAFF. The J gene is TRBJ1-1, the V gene TRBV5-6; no clear D gene. V dropped 0 bases and J dropped 2 bases, with 11 bases sitting between them. The CDR3 is 15 amino acids. The germline V gene has CDR1 SGHDT and CDR2 YYEEEE.

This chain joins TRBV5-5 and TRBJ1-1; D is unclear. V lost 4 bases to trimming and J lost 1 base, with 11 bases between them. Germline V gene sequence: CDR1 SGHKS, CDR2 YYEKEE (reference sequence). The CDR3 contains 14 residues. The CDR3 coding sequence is TGTGCCAGCAGCCGCCCGGGAACGAACACTGAAGCTTTCTTT. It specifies CASSRPGTNTEAFF.

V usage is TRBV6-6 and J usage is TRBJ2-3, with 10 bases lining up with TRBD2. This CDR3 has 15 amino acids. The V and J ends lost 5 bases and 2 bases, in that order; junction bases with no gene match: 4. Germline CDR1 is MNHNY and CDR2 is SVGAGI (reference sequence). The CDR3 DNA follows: TGTGCCAGCAGTCACGGGACTAGCGACACAGATACGCAGTATTTT. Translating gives CASSHGTSDTDTQYF.

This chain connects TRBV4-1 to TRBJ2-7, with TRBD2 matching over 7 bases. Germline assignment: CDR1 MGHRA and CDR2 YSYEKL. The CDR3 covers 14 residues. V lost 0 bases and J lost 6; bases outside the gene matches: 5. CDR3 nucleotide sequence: TGCGCCAGCAGCCAAGAAGGGGAGGGGTTCGAGCAGTACTTC. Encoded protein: CASSQEGEGFEQYF.

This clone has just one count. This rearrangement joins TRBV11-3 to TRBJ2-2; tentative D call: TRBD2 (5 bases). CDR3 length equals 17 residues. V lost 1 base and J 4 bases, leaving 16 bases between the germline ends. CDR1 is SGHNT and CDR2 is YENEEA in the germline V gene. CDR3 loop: CASSLGAGSGGTGELFF. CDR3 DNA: TGTGCCAGCAGCTTAGGGGCCGGCAGTGGAGGCACCGGGGAGCTGTTTTTT. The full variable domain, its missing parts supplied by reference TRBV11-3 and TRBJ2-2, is EAGVVQSPRYKIIEKKQPVAFWCNPISGHNTLYWYLQNLGQGPELLIRYENEEAVDDSQLPKDRFSAERLKGVDSTLKIQPAELGDSAVYLCASSLGAGSGGTGELFFGEGSRLTVL.

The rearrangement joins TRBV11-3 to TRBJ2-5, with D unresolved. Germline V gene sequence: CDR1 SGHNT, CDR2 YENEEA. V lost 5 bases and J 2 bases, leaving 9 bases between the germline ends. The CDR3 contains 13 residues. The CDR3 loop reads CASSRYLQETQYF. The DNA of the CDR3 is TGTGCCAGCAGCCGTTACTTACAAGAGACCCAGTACTTC.

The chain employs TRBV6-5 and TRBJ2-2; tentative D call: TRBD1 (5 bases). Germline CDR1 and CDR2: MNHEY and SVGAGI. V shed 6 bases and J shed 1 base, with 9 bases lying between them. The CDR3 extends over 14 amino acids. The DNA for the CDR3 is TGTGCCAGCAGCTTGCAGGGGAACACCGGGGAGCTGTTTTTT. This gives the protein CASSLQGNTGELFF.

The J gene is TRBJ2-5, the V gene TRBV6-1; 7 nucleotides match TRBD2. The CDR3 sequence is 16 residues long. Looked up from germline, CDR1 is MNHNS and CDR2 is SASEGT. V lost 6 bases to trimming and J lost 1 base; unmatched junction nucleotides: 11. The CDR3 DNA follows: TGTGCCAGCAGCGAAATAGCGGGCCGGCGCCAAGAGACCCAGTACTTC. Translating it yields CASSEIAGRRQETQYF.

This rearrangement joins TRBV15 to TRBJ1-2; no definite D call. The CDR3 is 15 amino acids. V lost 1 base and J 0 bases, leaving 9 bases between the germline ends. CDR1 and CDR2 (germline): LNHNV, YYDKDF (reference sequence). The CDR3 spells CATSRGRSSNYGYTF. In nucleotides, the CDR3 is TGTGCCACCAGCAGAGGTCGGTCTTCTAACTATGGCTACACCTTC.

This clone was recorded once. CDR3 bases: TGCGCCAGCAGCACGACAGGGGTGGACACTGAAGCTTTCTTT. Its protein is CASSTTGVDTEAFF. The chain carries TRBV10-2 and TRBJ1-1, with 8 bases matching TRBD1. CDR1 and CDR2 from the germline V gene are WSHSY and SAAADI. CDR3 length: 14 residues. With 6 bases clipped from V and 3 bases from J, the junction kept 6 bases outside the gene matches.